The following is a T cell receptor (beta chain) sequence with its context. What it recognizes is unknown. PCR amplification relied on 60 Vbeta primers (plus 13 Jbeta primers). Some clones are missing from TCRdb's copy, which holds only in-frame ones; the method was immunoSEQ multiplex PCR. The sample contains more than 120,000 clones, about 80% of which appear only once. Germline lookup yields CDR1 LNHNV and CDR2 YYDKDF (reference sequence). The CDR3 contains 16 residues. V shed 0 bases and J shed 0 bases, with 12 bases lying between them. These data are taken from a study of cytomegalovirus exposure and HLA in healthy donors. Study-level findings and limits: A link between a missense DCLRE1C variant and TCR beta V- and J-gene trimming emerged from a later analysis.

This clonotype originated in a woman in her 40s in good health and CMV-seropositive. The sequenced sample consisted of PBMCs. V and J are TRBV15 and TRBJ2-7, with D possibly being TRBD2 (5 bases). CDR3 in DNA: TGTGCCACCAGCAGAGAGGTCAGCGGTAGCTCCTACGAGCAGTACTTC. It encodes CATSREVSGSSYEQYF.